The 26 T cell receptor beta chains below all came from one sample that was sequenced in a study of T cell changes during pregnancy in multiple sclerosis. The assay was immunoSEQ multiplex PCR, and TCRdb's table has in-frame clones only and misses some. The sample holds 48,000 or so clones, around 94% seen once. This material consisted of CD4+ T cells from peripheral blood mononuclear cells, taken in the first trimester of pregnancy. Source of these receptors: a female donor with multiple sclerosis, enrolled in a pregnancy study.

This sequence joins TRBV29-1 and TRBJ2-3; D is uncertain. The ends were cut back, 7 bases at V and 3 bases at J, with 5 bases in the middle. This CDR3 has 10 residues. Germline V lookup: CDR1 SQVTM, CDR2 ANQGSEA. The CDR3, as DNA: TGCAGCGCCGGGACAGATACGCAGTATTTT. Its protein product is CSAGTDTQYF.

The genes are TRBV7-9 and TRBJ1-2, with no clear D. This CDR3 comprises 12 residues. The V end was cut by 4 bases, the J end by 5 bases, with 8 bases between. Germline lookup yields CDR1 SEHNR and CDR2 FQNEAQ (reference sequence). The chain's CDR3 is CASSSLGYGYTF. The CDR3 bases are TGTGCCAGCAGCTCACTAGGGTATGGCTACACCTTC.

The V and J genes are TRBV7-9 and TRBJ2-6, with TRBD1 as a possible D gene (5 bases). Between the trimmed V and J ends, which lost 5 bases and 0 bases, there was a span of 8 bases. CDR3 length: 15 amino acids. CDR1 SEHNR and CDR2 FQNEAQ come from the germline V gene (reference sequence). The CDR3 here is CASSLQVSGANVLTF. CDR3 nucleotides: TGTGCCAGCAGCCTACAGGTCTCTGGGGCCAACGTCCTGACTTTC.

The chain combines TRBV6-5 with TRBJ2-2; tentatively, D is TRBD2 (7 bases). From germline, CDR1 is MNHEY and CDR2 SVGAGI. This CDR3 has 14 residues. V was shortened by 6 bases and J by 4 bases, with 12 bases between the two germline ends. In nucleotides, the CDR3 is TGTGCCAGCAGCTCGGGGGGCGCCACCGGGGAGCTGTTTTTT. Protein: CASSSGGATGELFF.

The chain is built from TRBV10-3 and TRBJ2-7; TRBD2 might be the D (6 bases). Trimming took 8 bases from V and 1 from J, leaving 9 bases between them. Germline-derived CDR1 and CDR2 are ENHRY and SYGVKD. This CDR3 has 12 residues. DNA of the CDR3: TGTGCCATCGGAGGGACTTCCTACGAGCAGTACTTC. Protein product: CAIGGTSYEQYF.

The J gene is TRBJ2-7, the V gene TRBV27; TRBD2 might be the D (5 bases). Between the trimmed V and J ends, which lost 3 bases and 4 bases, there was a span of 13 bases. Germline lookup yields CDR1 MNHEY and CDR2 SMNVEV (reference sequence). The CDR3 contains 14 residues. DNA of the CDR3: TGTGCCAGCAGTTTCAGTCGGGAAAGTTACGAGCAGTACTTC. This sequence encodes CASSFSRESYEQYF.

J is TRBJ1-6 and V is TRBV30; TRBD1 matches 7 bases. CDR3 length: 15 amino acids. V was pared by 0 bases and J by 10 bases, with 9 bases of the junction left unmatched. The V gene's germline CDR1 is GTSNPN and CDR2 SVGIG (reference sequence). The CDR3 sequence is CAWSVQMTGRSPLHF. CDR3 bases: TGTGCCTGGAGTGTACAGATGACAGGGAGGTCACCCCTCCACTTT.

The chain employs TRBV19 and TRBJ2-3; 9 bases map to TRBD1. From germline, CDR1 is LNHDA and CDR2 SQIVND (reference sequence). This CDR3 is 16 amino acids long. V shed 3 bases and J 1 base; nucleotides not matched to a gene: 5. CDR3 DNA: TGTGCCAGTAGTATCGGACAGGGGTTCGGCACAGATACGCAGTATTTT. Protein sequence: CASSIGQGFGTDTQYF.

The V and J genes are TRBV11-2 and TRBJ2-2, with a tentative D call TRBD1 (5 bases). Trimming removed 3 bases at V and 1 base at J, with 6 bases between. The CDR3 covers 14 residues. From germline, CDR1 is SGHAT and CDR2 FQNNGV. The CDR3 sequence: CASSLQGNTGELFF. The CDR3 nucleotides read TGTGCCAGCAGCTTGCAGGGGAACACCGGGGAGCTGTTTTTT.

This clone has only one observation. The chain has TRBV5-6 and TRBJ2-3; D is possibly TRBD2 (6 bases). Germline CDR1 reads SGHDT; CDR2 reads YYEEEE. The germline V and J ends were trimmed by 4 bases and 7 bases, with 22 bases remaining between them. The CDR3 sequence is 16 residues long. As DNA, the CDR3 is TGTGCCAGCAGCAAGGGACTTCCTGTGGGATTGAATACGCAGTATTTT. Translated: CASSKGLPVGLNTQYF. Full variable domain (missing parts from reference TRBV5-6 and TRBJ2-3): DAGVTQSPTHLIKTRGQQVTLRCSPKSGHDTVSWYQQALGQGPQFIFQYYEEEERQRGNFPDRFSGHQFPNYSSELNVNALLLGDSALYLCASSKGLPVGLNTQYFGPGTRLTVL.

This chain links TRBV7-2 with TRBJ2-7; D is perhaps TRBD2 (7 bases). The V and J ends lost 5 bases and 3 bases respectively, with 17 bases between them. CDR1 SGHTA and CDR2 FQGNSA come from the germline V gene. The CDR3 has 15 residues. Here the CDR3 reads CASSPRGANNYEQYF. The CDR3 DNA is TGTGCCAGCAGCCCCCGGGGGGCGAATAACTACGAGCAGTACTTC.

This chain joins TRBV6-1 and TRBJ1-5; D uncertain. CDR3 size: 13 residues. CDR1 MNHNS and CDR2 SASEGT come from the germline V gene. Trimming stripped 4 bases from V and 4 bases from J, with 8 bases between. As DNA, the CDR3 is TGTGCCAGCAGTGGTCTAGAAAATCAGCCCCAGCATTTT. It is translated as CASSGLENQPQHF.

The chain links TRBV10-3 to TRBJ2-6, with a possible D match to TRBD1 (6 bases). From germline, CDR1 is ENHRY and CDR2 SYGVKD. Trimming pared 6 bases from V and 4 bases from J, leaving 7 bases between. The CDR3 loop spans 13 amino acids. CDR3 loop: CAIRGQGANVLTF. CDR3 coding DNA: TGTGCCATCAGAGGACAGGGGGCCAACGTCCTGACTTTC.

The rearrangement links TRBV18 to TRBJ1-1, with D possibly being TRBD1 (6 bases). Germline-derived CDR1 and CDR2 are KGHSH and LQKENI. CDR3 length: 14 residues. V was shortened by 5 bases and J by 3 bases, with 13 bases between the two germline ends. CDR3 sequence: CASSSHAGDTEAFF. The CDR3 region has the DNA TGTGCCAGCTCATCGCACGCAGGGGACACTGAAGCTTTCTTT.

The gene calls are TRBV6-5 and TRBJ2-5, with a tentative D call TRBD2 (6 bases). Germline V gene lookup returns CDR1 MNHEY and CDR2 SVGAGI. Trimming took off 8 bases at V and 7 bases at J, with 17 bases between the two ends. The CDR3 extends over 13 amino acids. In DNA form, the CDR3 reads TGTGCCAGCCGGGCTGTAGCGGAGGGGACCCAGTACTTC. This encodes CASRAVAEGTQYF.

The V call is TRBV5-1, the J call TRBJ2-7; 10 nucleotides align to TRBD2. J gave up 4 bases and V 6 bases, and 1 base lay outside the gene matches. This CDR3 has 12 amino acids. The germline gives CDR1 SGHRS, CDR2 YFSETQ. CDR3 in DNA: TGCGCCAGCACTAGCGGGGGTTACGAGCAGTACTTC. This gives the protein CASTSGGYEQYF.

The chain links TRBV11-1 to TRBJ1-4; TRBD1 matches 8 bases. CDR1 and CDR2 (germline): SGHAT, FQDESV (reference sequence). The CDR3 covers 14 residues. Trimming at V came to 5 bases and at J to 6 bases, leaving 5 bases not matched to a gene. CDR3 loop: CASSPMTGDEKLFF. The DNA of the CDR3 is TGTGCCAGCAGCCCCATGACAGGGGATGAAAAACTGTTTTTT.

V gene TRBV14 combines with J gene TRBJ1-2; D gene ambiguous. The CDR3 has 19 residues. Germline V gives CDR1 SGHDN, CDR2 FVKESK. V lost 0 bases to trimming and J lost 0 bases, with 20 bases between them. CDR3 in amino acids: CASSQDLGNVNLANYGYTF. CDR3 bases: TGTGCCAGCAGCCAAGATCTTGGCAACGTAAATCTAGCTAACTATGGCTACACCTTC.

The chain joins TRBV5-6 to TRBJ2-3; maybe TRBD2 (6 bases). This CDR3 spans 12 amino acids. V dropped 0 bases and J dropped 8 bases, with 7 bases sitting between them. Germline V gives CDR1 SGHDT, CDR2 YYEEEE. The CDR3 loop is CASSLARGTQYF. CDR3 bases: TGTGCCAGCAGCTTGGCGCGGGGTACGCAGTATTTT.

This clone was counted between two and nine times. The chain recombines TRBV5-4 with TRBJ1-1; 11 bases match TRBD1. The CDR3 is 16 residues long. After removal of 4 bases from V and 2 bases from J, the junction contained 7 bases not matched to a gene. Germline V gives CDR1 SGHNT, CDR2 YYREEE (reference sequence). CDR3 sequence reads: CASSMLDRGRNTEAFF. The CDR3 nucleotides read TGTGCCAGCAGCATGTTGGACAGGGGGCGAAACACTGAAGCTTTCTTT.

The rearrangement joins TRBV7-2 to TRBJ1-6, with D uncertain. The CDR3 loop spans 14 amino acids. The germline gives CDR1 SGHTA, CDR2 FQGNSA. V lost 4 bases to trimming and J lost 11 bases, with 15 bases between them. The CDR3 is CASSWREGSAPLHF. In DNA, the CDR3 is TGTGCCAGCAGCTGGAGGGAGGGATCGGCACCCCTCCACTTT. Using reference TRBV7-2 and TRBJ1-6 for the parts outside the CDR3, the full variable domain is GAGVSQSPSNKVTEKGKDVELRCDPISGHTALYWYRQSLGQGLEFLIYFQGNSAPDKSGLPSDRFSAERTGGSVSTLTIQRTQQEDSAVYLCASSWREGSAPLHFGNGTRLTVT.

This CDR3 is CASSLDGTGGINEQFF. The CDR3 bases are TGTGCCAGCAGCTTAGACGGGACAGGGGGAATCAATGAGCAGTTCTTC. The rearrangement links TRBV11-3 to TRBJ2-1; 11 nucleotides line up with TRBD1. CDR3 length: 16 amino acids. Germline V lookup: CDR1 SGHNT, CDR2 YENEEA. Trimming took 0 bases from V and 6 from J; bases not matched to a gene: 4.

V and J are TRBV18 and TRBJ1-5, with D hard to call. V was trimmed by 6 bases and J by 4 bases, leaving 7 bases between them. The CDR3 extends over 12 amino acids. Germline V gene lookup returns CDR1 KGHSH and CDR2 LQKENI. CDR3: CASSLENQPQHF. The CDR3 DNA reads TGTGCCAGCTCGCTCGAGAATCAGCCCCAGCATTTT. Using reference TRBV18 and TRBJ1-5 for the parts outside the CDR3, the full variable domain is NAGVMQNPRHLVRRRGQEARLRCSPMKGHSHVYWYRQLPEEGLKFMVYLQKENIIDESGMPKERFSAEFPKEGPSILRIQQVVRGDSAAYFCASSLENQPQHFGDGTRLSIL.

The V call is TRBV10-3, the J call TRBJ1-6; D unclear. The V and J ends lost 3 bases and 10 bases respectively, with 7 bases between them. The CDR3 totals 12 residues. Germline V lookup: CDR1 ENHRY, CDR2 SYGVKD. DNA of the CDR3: TGTGCCATCAGTGACGGAGGATCACCCCTCCACTTT. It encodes CAISDGGSPLHF.

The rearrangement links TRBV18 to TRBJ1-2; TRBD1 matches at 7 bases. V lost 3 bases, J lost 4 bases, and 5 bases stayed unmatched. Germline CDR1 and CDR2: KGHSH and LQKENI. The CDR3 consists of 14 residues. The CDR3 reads CASSPGTDSYGYTF. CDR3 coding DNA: TGTGCCAGCTCACCGGGGACAGACTCCTATGGCTACACCTTC. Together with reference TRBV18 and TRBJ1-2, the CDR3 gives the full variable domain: NAGVMQNPRHLVRRRGQEARLRCSPMKGHSHVYWYRQLPEEGLKFMVYLQKENIIDESGMPKERFSAEFPKEGPSILRIQQVVRGDSAAYFCASSPGTDSYGYTFGSGTRLTVV.

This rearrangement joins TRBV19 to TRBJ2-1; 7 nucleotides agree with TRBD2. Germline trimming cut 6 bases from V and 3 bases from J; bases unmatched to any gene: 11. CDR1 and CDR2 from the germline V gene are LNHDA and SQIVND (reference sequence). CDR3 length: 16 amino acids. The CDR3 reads CASRSGGEGNYNEQFF. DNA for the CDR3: TGTGCCAGTAGATCTGGGGGGGAGGGAAACTACAATGAGCAGTTCTTC.